Below, one T cell receptor beta chain is given with its context. Its specificity is not known. Germline CDR1 and CDR2: SNHLY and FYNNEI. The CDR3 contains 14 residues. Trimming stripped 11 bases from V and 5 bases from J, with 21 bases between. The record originates from a study of beta chain features in type 1 diabetes. Background on the study: Taken together, all samples contributed 107,917,701 examined sorted cells.

The study reverse transcribed the entire isolated RNA, so it sequenced expressed TCRB transcripts. Average reads for naive, central memory and regulatory T cell samples were several million. The repertoire was sequenced with immunoSEQ multiplex PCR; TCRdb's copy has only in-frame clones and lacks some. The sample records roughly 70,000 clones, roughly 50% being singletons. Study results and limitations: Shortening of TCRB CDR3s, moderate but significant, appeared in all four CD4+ subsets of Type 1 diabetes patients. Insertions at VDJ junctions were less frequent in type 1 diabetes patients. These patients also deleted more nucleotides at the same junctions. Whatever favoring of shorter templates PCR might show would apply equally to patients and controls.

V is TRBV2 and J is TRBJ2-5; no clear D. Specimen: central memory CD4+ T cells from blood. This receptor was identified in a man younger than 45 with type 1 diabetes. CDR3 region: CAGRRFDTSETQYF. The CDR3 DNA reads TGTGCCGGGCGACGGTTTGATACATCGGAGACCCAGTACTTC.